Listed here is a single TCR beta chain. The same CDR3 is also encoded by other DNA sequences in this sample. This sample is drawn from a study of blood T cell repertoires in COVID-19. Trimming removed 4 bases from V and 8 bases from J; junction bases left unmatched: 4. The length of the CDR3 is 12 residues. From germline, CDR1 is LGHDT and CDR2 YNNKEL (reference sequence). Profiling relied on immunoSEQ multiplex PCR, and the TCRdb table lists in-frame clones only, not all of them. Seen here are some 320,000 clones, approximately 91% observed once, and the top ten hold 3.9%. The clonotype originates from a woman aged 25 to 39 who had been exposed to COVID-19. The sequenced sample consisted of PBMCs or T cells enriched from blood (not recorded which). The V call is TRBV3-1 (or the pseudogene TRBV3-2), the J call TRBJ1-1; 7 positions match TRBD1. DNA for the CDR3: TGTGCCAGCAGCCGGGGACAGATAGAAGCTTTCTTT. Its translation is CASSRGQIEAFF.